This T cell receptor beta chain was obtained from a study of cytotoxic CD8 clonotypes in ibrutinib-treated CLL. Whole-study context: Per sample, productive templates averaged roughly 230,000 and productive rearrangements averaged about 92,000.

Data came from immunoSEQ multiplex PCR; TCRdb stores just in-frame clones and leaves some out. The data show approximately 84,000 clones, 85% to 90% seen once. Germline trimming cut 4 bases from V and 9 bases from J; bases unmatched to any gene: 18. The CDR3 contains 16 residues. CDR1 and CDR2 from the germline V gene are SGHRS and YFSETQ. The genes are TRBV5-1 and TRBJ2-7; 8 positions agree with TRBD1. The TCR comes from a human donor with chronic lymphocytic leukemia. The source was PBMCs, collected before ibrutinib treatment. CDR3 region: CASSPEPGGPSYGQYF. The DNA of the CDR3 is TGCGCCAGCAGCCCGGAGCCAGGGGGCCCTTCTTATGGGCAGTACTTC.